This T cell receptor beta chain was identified in a study of blood T cell repertoires in COVID-19. Study-level information: Samples came from the United States, Italy and Spain, spanning acute and convalescent COVID-19. Sources were T cells, B-cell-depleted T cells, or PBMCs; the material itself was cDNA or gDNA.

Original processing notes: Reference gene primer amplification in the assay estimated nucleated cell counts. The protocol was immunoSEQ multiplex PCR, while the TCRdb copy is restricted to in-frame clones and leaves out a portion. V, J and clone size were drawn from that table, and D and trimming were deduced from the DNA. The sample has roughly 110,000 clones; 84% are singletons. The sequenced material came from peripheral blood. This sequence was found in a human donor in a cohort sampled during active COVID-19.

The CDR3 loop reads CASSPGQPYEQYF. The CDR3 region has the DNA TGTGCCAGCAGCCCGGGACAGCCCTACGAGCAGTACTTC. The V and J genes are TRBV28 and TRBJ2-7; 7 bases are shared with TRBD1. V shed 6 bases and J 2 bases; nucleotides not matched to a gene: 4. The CDR3 runs to 13 residues. Per the germline V gene, CDR1 is MDHEN and CDR2 is SYDVKM.